This T cell receptor beta chain was found in a study of CD8+ T cells in alopecia areata. Extracted RNA was reverse transcribed, and the resulting cDNA served as sequencing template. Generated by immunoSEQ multiplex PCR, the TCRdb table keeps only in-frame clones and is missing some. The table lists roughly 190,000 clones, 50% to 60% of them singletons, with approximately 0.7% in the top ten. Findings and limits, study-wide: Expanded CD8+ clones among the top 100, as well as scalp clonality, were significantly decreased by tofacitinib.

Germline loops: CDR1 GTSNPN, CDR2 SVGIG (reference sequence). Trimming took off 5 bases at V and 5 bases at J, with 9 bases between the two ends. CDR3 length equals 12 residues. This clone appeared once. The antigen is unknown. Treatment of the sample: oral pan-JAK inhibitor, 5-10 mg twice daily. V usage is TRBV30 and J usage is TRBJ2-2; possibly TRBD1 for D (5 bases). The receptor was derived from a human donor with alopecia areata. The material was CD4+ T cells sorted from blood, obtained at week 4, from a patient treated with tofacitinib. The CDR3 here is CAWDSSTGELFF. The CDR3 bases are TGTGCCTGGGACAGCAGTACCGGGGAGCTGTTTTTT.